This T cell receptor (beta chain) comes out of a study of CD8 T cells in ankylosing spondylitis. The CDR3 consists of 13 residues. V was pared by 2 bases and J by 3 bases, with 6 bases between. CDR1 and CDR2 (germline): LGHNT, FRNRAP. One entry per CDR3 protein, called by TCRdb with MiXCR from the 5' RACE reads. The sample has some 350,000 distinct CDR3 sequences; roughly 14% are singletons. The sample was blood, either unsorted or a sorted T cell fraction (not recorded which). This rearrangement joins TRBV12-5 to TRBJ2-3; D is undetermined. This TCR derives from a male donor with ankylosing spondylitis or in good health (not recorded which). The CDR3 region has the DNA TGTGCTAGTGGTTTGTCCCGAACAGATACGCAGTATTTT. Its protein is CASGLSRTDTQYF.